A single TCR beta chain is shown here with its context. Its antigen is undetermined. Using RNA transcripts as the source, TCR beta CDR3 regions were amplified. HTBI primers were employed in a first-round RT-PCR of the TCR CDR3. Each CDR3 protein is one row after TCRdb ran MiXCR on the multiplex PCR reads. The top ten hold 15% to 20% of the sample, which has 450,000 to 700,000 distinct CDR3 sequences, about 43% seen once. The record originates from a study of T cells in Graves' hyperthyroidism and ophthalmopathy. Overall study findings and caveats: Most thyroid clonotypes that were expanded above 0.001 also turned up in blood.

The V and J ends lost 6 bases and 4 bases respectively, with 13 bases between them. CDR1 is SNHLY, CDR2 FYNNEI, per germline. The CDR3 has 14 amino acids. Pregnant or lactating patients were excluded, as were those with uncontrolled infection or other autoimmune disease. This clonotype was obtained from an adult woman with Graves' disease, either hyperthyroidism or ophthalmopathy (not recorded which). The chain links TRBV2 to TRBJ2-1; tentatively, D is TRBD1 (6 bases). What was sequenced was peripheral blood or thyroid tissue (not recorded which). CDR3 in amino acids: CASRDRTGYNEQFF. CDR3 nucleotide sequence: TGTGCCAGCAGAGACAGGACTGGGTACAATGAGCAGTTCTTC.